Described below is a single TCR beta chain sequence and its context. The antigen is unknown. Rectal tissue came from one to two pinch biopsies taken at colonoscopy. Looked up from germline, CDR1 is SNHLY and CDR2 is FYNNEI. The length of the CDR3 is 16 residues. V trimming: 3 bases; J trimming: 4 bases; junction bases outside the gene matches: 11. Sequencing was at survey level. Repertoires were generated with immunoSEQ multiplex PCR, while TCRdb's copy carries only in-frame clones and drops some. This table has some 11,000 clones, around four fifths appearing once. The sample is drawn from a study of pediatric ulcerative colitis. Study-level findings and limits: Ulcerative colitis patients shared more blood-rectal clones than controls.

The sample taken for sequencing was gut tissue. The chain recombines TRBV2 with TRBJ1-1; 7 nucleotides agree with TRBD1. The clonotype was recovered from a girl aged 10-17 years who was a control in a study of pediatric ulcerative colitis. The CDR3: CASSDPTGRTATEAFF. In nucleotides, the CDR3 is TGTGCCAGCAGTGACCCGACAGGGAGGACGGCCACTGAAGCTTTCTTT. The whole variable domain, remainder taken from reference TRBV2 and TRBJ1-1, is EPEVTQTPSHQVTQMGQEVILRCVPISNHLYFYWYRQILGQKVEFLVSFYNNEISEKSEIFDDQFSVERPDGSNFTLKIRSTKLEDSAMYFCASSDPTGRTATEAFFGQGTRLTVV.